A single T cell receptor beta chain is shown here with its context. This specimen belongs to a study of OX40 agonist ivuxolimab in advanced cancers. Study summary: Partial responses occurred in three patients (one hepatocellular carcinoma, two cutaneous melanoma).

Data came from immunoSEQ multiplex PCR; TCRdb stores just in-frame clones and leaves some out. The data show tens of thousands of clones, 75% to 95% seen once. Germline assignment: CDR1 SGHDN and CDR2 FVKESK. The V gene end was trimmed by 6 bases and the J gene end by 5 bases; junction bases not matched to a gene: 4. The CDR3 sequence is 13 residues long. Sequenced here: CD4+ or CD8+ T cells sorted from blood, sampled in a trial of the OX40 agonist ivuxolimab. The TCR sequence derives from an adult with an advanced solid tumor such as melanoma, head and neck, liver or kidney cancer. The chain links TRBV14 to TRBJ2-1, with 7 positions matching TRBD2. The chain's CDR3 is CASRLAGDNEQFF. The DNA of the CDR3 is TGTGCCAGCAGATTGGCGGGGGACAATGAGCAGTTCTTC.